This T cell receptor beta chain stems from a study of T-cell reconstitution after alpha-beta-depleted transplantation in children. Unique molecular identifiers were built into the TCRbeta library. MiXCR, run by TCRdb on the PCR reads, gives a single entry per CDR3 protein. The sample contains fewer than 120,000 distinct CDR3 sequences, about 9.3% of which appear only once. The germline V gene encodes CDR1 SGHNT and CDR2 YYREEE (reference sequence). V was shortened by 0 bases and J by 4 bases, with 19 bases between the two germline ends. This CDR3 contains 17 residues. The sample in question was PBMCs from the stem cell graft donor, obtained from the stem cell graft. This TCR was sampled from a human donor who donated a stem cell graft to a child with acute lymphoblastic leukemia. This rearrangement joins TRBV5-4 to TRBJ1-2; D is uncertain. CDR3 DNA sequence: TGTGCCAGCAGCTTGGGGGAAGGGTTCGCCCGTTCCTATGGCTACACCTTC. Translation gives CASSLGEGFARSYGYTF.